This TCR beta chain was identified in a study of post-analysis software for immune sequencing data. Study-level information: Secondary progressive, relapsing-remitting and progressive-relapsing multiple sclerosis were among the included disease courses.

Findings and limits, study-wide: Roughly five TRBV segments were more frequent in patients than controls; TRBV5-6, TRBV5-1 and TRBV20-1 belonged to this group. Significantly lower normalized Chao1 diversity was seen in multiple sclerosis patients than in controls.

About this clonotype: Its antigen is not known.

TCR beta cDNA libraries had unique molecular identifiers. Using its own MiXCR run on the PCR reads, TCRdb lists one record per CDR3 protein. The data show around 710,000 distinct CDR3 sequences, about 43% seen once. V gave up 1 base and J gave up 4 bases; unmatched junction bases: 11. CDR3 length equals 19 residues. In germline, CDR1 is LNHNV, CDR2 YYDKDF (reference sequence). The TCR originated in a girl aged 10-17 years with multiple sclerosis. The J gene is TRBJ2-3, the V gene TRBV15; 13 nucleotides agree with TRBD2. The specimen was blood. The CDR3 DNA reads TGTGCCACCAGCAGAGCTCGGGGGACTAGCGGGAAAGGCGCAGATACGCAGTATTTT. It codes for CATSRARGTSGKGADTQYF.